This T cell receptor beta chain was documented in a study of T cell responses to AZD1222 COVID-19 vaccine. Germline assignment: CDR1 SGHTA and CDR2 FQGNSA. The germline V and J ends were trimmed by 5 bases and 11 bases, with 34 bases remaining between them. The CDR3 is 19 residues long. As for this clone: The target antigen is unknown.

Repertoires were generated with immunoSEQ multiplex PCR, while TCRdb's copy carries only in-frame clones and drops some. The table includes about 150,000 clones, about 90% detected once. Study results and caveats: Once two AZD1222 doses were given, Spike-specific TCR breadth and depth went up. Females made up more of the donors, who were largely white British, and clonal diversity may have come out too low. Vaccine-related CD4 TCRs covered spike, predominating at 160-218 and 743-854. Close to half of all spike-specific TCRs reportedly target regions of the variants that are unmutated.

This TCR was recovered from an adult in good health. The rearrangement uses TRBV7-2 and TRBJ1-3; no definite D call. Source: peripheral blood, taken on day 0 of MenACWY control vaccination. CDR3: CASSPKMGPDYARLISIYF. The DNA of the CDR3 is TGTGCCAGCAGCCCGAAGATGGGTCCTGATTATGCCCGATTGATCTCCATATATTTT.